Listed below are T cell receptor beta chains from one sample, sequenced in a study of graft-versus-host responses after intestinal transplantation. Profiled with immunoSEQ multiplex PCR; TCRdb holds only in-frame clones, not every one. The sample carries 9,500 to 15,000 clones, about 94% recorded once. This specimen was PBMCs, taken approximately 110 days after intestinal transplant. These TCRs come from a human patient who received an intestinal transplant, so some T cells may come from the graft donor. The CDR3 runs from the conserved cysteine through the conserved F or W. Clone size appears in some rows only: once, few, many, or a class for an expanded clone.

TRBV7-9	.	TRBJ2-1	CASSLATSYNEQFF
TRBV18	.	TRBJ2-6	CASSDRDSYSGANVLTF
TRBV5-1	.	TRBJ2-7	CASSLLGREVSYEQYF
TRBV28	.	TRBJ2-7	CASSLQMIGATGGYEQYF
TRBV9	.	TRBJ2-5	CASSDRTAAWDETQYF
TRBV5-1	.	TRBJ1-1	CASSQGQANTEAFF
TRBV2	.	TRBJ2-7	CASSEEDRGSHEQYF
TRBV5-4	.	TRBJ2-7	CASSLEAGVEQYF
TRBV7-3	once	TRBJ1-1	CASSLQGADTEAFF
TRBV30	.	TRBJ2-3	CAWGSGIELATDTQYF
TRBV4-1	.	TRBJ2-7	CASSQDPGQGPSLYF
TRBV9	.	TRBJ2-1	CASSGGGSPRDEQFF
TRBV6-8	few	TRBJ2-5	CASSYGLGYQETQYF
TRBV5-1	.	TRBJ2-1	CASSLGAPSPHEQFF
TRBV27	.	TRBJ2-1	CASSLSGTGGTYNEQFF
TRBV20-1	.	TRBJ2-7	CSAGSYEQYF
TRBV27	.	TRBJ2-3	CASSLGLLGDTQYF
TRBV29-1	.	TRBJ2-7	CSVRRMGGEQYF
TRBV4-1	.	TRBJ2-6	CASSQGTGSYSGANVLTF
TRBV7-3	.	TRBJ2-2	CASSPSGAIANTGELFF
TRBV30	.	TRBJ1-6	CAWNGNSPLHF
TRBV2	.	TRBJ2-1	CASSPRDGGEQFF
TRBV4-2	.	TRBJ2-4	CASSQDGDSGGLAKNIQYF
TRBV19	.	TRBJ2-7	CASSIGTGDYEQYF
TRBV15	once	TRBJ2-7	CATSTVDRAINYEQYF
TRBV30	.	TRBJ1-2	CAWKQIYGYTF
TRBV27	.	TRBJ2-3	CASRVGVAAADTQYF
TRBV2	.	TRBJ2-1	CASSDSSGRSHNEQFF
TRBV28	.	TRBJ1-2	CASSFGNGYTF
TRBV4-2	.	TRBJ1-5	CASSTGGEGFSNQPQHF
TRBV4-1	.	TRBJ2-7	CASSQMGSYEQYF
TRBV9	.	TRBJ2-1	CASSSGGLEQFF
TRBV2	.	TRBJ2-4	CASTTSGTSKNIQYF
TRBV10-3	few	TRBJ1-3	CAISPIMDRFGTIYF
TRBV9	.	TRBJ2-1	CASSVGGSGASEQFF
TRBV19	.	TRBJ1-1	CASLTEANTEAFF
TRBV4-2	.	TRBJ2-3	CASSQAGLAGGPGTDTQYF
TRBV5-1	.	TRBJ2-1	CASSLVGGTGDEQFF
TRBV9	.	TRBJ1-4	CASSVEGTLGEKLFF